Listed below are T cell receptor beta chains from one sample, sequenced in a study of response to subunit inactivated influenza vaccine. Via MiXCR, TCRdb re-called the RT-PCR reads, giving one row per CDR3 protein. The sample lists hundreds of thousands of distinct CDR3 sequences, about 20% occurring once. This specimen consisted of PBMCs from blood, obtained less than 22 months after vaccination. All receptors come from a man between 45 and 75 years old who received an inactivated influenza vaccine. Each CDR3 is given with its conserved first and last residue. D genes are given only for firm matches. Clone size is given for some rows only: seen once, a few or many times, or a class if the clone is expanded.

-,TRBJ2-3,-,TRBV3-1,TGTGCCAGTAGCCACCCCACAATTACTAGCACAGATACGCAGTATTTT,CASSHPTITSTDTQYF
-,TRBJ2-1,TRBD2,TRBV28,TGTGCCAGCAGTTTAGGACTAGCGGGCGCCAGCTCCTACAATGAGCAGTTCTTC,CASSLGLAGASSYNEQFF
few,TRBJ2-5,-,TRBV15,TGTGCCACCAGCAGAGACAGGGAAGAGACCCAGTACTTC,CATSRDREETQYF
-,TRBJ2-7,TRBD1,TRBV7-8,TGTGCCAGCAGCTTTACCCCCGGGACAGGGGGTCTGGGCGAGCAGTACTTC,CASSFTPGTGGLGEQYF
-,TRBJ1-1,TRBD1,TRBV2,TGTGCCAGCAGTGAGACAGGGTTTGTCGCTTTCTTT,CASSETGFVAFF
many,TRBJ1-1,-,TRBV20-1,TGCAGTGCTAGAAGGTCAGCGAACACTGAAGCTTTCTTT,CSARRSANTEAFF
few,TRBJ1-1,TRBD1,TRBV5-5,TGTGCCAGCAGCTTGGACAGGGGAAGCGCTGAAGCTTTCTTT,CASSLDRGSAEAFF
few,TRBJ2-7,-,TRBV4-2,TGTGCCAGCAGCCCGGTTGGAGCCCTCTACGAGCAGTACTTC,CASSPVGALYEQYF
few,TRBJ1-5,-,TRBV10-3,TGTGCCGTAAACGACAGAGGTAAGGATCAGCCCCAGCATTTT,CAVNDRGKDQPQHF
many,TRBJ2-3,-,TRBV5-1,TGCGCCAGCAGCTTGGCAGGTGATACGCAGTATTTT,CASSLAGDTQYF
-,TRBJ1-4,-,TRBV4-1,TGCGCCAGCAGCCAGAGGGGCGGTAATGAAAAACTGTTTTTT,CASSQRGGNEKLFF
-,TRBJ2-7,-,TRBV12-3/TRBV12-4,TGTGCCAGCAGTGAGCGGGTAGGCGAGCAGTACTTC,CASSERVGEQYF
-,TRBJ2-5,-,TRBV12-5,TGTGCTAGTGGTGCGGGACTCGACGAGACCCAGTACTTC,CASGAGLDETQYF
-,TRBJ2-2,TRBD2,TRBV9,TGTGCCAGCAGCGCCGGGGGGGCGAAAACCGGGGAGCTGTTTTTT,CASSAGGAKTGELFF
many,TRBJ1-5,TRBD1,TRBV5-1,TGCGCCAGCAGCCCGGGACAGGGAAGCAATCAGCCCCAGCATTTT,CASSPGQGSNQPQHF
many,TRBJ2-4,-,TRBV24-1,TGTGCCAACTCCCTCTATAACATTCAGTACTTC,CANSLYNIQYF
-,TRBJ1-1,-,TRBV5-6,TGTGCCAGCAGCTTGTGGCCCCCGGGGACTGAAGCTTTCTTT,CASSLWPPGTEAFF
many,TRBJ1-1,-,TRBV4-3,TGCGCCAGCAGCCAAGGCATGGACCGTGAAGCTTTCTTT,CASSQGMDREAFF
-,TRBJ2-1,-,TRBV6-1,TGTGCCAGCAGTCGCCGGGATTATTTCTACAATGAGCAGTTCTTC,CASSRRDYFYNEQFF
few,TRBJ2-1,-,TRBV29-1,TGCAGCGTTGAAGGTCTCCCACACATCTCCTACAATGAGCAGTTCTTC,CSVEGLPHISYNEQFF
-,TRBJ1-3,-,TRBV20-1,TGCAGTGCTAGAAACGGGGGAAACACCATATATTTT,CSARNGGNTIYF
many,TRBJ1-2,-,TRBV3-1,TGTGCCAGCAGCCAAGCGACAGCTAACTATGGCTACACCTTC,CASSQATANYGYTF
few,TRBJ1-5,TRBD1,TRBV19,TGTGCCAGTAGTCCACAGGGGGCACAGCCCCAGCATTTT,CASSPQGAQPQHF
-,TRBJ2-7,TRBD2,TRBV19,TGTGCCAGTAGTCTCGGTTTTAGCGGGAGGTCCTACGAGCAGTACTTC,CASSLGFSGRSYEQYF
few,TRBJ1-3,-,TRBV6-1,TGTGCCAGCAGTGATGGGGGGGGCACTGGAAACACCATATATTTT,CASSDGGGTGNTIYF
few,TRBJ1-1,TRBD1,TRBV4-3,TGCGCCAGCAGCCATACGCCGGGACAGGGGACCACTGAAGCTTTCTTT,CASSHTPGQGTTEAFF
-,TRBJ1-1,-,TRBV15,TGTGCCACCAGCAGAGGCGGGGCCGGTAACACGGACACTGAAGCTTTCTTT,CATSRGGAGNTDTEAFF
-,TRBJ1-2,-,TRBV6-2/TRBV6-3,TGTGCCTCTGATCAGCGGGAGAGCTATGGCTACACCTTC,CASDQRESYGYTF
few,TRBJ2-1,-,TRBV12-5,TGTGCTAGTGGCAGATCCGCCTACAATGAGCAGTTCTTC,CASGRSAYNEQFF
-,TRBJ2-3,TRBD1,TRBV5-1,TGCGCCAGCAGCTTGGACCGTCCGGGACAGGGGATGGTGATTAGCACAGATACGCAGTATTTT,CASSLDRPGQGMVISTDTQYF
-,TRBJ2-5,TRBD2,TRBV5-1,TGCGCCAGCAGCTTGTGGCCGGGACTAGACCAAGAGACCCAGTACTTC,CASSLWPGLDQETQYF
-,TRBJ2-1,TRBD1,TRBV6-1,TGTGCCAGCAGTGGGACAGGCGTCCACAATGAGCAGTTCTTC,CASSGTGVHNEQFF
-,TRBJ1-4,TRBD1,TRBV5-6,TGTGCCAGCAGCTCCAGGGACAGGGGAGGAAAACTGTTTTTT,CASSSRDRGGKLFF
-,TRBJ2-2,-,TRBV4-1,TGCGCCAGCAGCCAAGGTGGAGTCGCGAACACCGGGGAGCTGTTTTTT,CASSQGGVANTGELFF
many,TRBJ2-1,-,TRBV7-2,TGTGCCAGCAGCCTTCCTAAGGGGAGCAATGAGCAGTTCTTC,CASSLPKGSNEQFF
many,TRBJ1-1,-,TRBV7-2,TGTGCCAGCAGCCCCCGAGGGATCCGGGGGACTGAAGCTTTCTTT,CASSPRGIRGTEAFF
-,TRBJ1-5,-,TRBV7-2,TGTGCCAGCAGCTTAGTCGGGGGCATCAATCAGCCCCAGCATTTT,CASSLVGGINQPQHF
few,TRBJ1-2,-,TRBV5-5,TGTGCCAGCAGAACTCGACAGGAGGGAAATGGCTACACCTTC,CASRTRQEGNGYTF
-,TRBJ2-1,-,TRBV7-9,TGTGCCAGCAGGTCCGTCCGGGAGTACAATGAGCAGTTCTTC,CASRSVREYNEQFF
-,TRBJ2-1,TRBD2,TRBV6-2/TRBV6-3,TGTGCCAGCAGTTACTCGATTCTAGCGGGGGGGCATGAGCAGTTCTTC,CASSYSILAGGHEQFF
-,TRBJ2-7,TRBD1,TRBV18,TGTGCCAGCTCACCACCCGCGCAGGGGGCCGAGCAGTACTTC,CASSPPAQGAEQYF
-,TRBJ1-2,-,TRBV27,TGTGCCAGCGGGCAGGGTGCTGGCTACACCTTC,CASGQGAGYTF
few,TRBJ2-1,-,TRBV4-3,TGCGCCAGCAGCCAGGGACACCACAATGAGCAGTTCTTC,CASSQGHHNEQFF
-,TRBJ1-6,-,TRBV11-2,TGTGCCAGCAGCTTAACCCTCGCTCTGGGTTCCTATAATTCACCCCTCCACTTT,CASSLTLALGSYNSPLHF
many,TRBJ2-1,-,TRBV12-3/TRBV12-4,TGTGCCAGCAACCCTTCCGGACGGATTTACAATGAGCAGTTCTTC,CASNPSGRIYNEQFF
many,TRBJ1-2,TRBD1,TRBV25-1,TGTGCCAGCAGTGAAACCGGGACAGTCTATGGCTACACCTTC,CASSETGTVYGYTF